These 4 T cell receptor beta chains originate from one sample sequenced in a study of cytomegalovirus exposure and HLA in healthy donors. Primers for the PCR totalled 60 Vbeta and 13 Jbeta. Generated by immunoSEQ multiplex PCR, the TCRdb table keeps only in-frame clones and is missing some. The profile shows some 160,000 clones, more than 70% of them singletons. The sequenced material came from PBMCs. The receptors here all came from a middle-aged woman in good health and CMV-seronegative.

The rearrangement links TRBV10-3 to TRBJ2-6; 8 nucleotides align to TRBD1. This CDR3 spans 19 amino acids. Germline V gene sequence: CDR1 ENHRY, CDR2 SYGVKD. J gave up 1 base and V 0 bases, and 8 bases lay outside the gene matches. CDR3 bases: TGTGCCATCAGTGAGTCCCCGGGGACAGGAGCTTCTGGGGCCAACGTCCTGACTTTC. It codes for CAISESPGTGASGANVLTF.

Only one count was recorded for this clone. The sample holds other DNA sequences that translate to the same CDR3. The chain recombines TRBV7-8 with TRBJ1-1; 7 bases map to TRBD1. V shed 4 bases, J shed 1 base, and the junction held 6 bases outside the gene matches. CDR1 SGHVS and CDR2 FQNEAQ come from the germline V gene. The CDR3 has 15 residues. The CDR3 spells CASSSRQGKNTEAFF. The CDR3 DNA follows: TGTGCCAGCAGCTCGCGACAGGGCAAGAACACTGAAGCTTTCTTT.

The rearrangement links TRBV7-6 to TRBJ2-1; 8 bases are shared with TRBD1. J lost 2 bases, V lost 1 base, and 13 bases had no gene match. The CDR3 sequence is 19 residues long. Per the germline V gene, CDR1 is SGHVS and CDR2 is FNYEAQ. The CDR3 nucleotides read TGTGCCAGCAGCTTAGAGGGCAGGGGGCAGCCTGTTACCTACAATGAGCAGTTCTTC. This codes for CASSLEGRGQPVTYNEQFF. Looking up the rest from reference TRBV7-6 and TRBJ2-1 gives the full variable domain: GAGVSQSPRYKVTKRGQDVALRCDPISGHVSLYWYRQALGQGPEFLTYFNYEAQQDKSGLPNDRFSAERPEGSISTLTIQRTEQRDSAMYRCASSLEGRGQPVTYNEQFFGPGTRLTVL.

The V gene is TRBV7-8, the J gene TRBJ1-2; 7 nucleotides match TRBD1. The ends lost 5 bases at V and 2 bases at J; junction bases unmatched: 5. The germline gives CDR1 SGHVS, CDR2 FQNEAQ. The CDR3 covers 14 residues. The CDR3 nucleotides are TGTGCCAGCAGCCCAGCGACAGGGAACTATGGCTACACCTTC. Translation gives CASSPATGNYGYTF.